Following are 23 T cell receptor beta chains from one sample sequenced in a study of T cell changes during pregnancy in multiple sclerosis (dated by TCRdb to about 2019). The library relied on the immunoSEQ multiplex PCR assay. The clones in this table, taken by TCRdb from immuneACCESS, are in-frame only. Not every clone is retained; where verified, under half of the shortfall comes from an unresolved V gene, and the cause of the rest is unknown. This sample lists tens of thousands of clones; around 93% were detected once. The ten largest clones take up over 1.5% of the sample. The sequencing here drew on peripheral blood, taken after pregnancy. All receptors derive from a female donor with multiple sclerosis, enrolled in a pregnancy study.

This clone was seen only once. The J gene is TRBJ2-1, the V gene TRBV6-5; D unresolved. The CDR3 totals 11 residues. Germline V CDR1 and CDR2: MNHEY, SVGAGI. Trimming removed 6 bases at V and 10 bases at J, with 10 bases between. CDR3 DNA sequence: TGTGCCAGCAGGTCAACTAAAGAGCAGTTCTTC. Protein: CASRSTKEQFF.

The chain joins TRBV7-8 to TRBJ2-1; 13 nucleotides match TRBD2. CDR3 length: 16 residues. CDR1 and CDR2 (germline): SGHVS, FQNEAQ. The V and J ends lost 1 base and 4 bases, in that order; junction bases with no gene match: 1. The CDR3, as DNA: TGTGCCAGCAGCTTAGGGACTAGCGGGAGTTACAATGAGCAGTTCTTC. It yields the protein CASSLGTSGSYNEQFF.

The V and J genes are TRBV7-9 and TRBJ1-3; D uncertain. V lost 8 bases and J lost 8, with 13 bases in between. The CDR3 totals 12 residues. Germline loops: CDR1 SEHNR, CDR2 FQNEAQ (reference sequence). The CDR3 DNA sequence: TGTGCCAGCGGCCGGAGTACGGACACCATATATTTT. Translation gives CASGRSTDTIYF.

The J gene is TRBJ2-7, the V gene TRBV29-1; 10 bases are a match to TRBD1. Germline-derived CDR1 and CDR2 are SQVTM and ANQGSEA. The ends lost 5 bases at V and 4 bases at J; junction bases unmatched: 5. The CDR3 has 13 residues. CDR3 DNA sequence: TGCAGCGTTTTGGGACAGGGGATATACGAGCAGTACTTC. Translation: CSVLGQGIYEQYF.

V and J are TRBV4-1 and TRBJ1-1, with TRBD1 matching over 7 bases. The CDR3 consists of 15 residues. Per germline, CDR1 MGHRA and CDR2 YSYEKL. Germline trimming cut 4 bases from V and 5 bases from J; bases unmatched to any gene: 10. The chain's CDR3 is CASSPTGSERTEAFF. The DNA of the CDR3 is TGCGCCAGCAGCCCGACAGGGTCAGAAAGGACTGAAGCTTTCTTT.

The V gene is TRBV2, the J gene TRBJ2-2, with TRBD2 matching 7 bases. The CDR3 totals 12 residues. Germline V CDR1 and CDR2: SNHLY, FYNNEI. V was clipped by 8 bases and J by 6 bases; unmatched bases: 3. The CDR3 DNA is TGTGCCAGCGTAGGACTAGCCGGGGAGCTGTTTTTT. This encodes CASVGLAGELFF.

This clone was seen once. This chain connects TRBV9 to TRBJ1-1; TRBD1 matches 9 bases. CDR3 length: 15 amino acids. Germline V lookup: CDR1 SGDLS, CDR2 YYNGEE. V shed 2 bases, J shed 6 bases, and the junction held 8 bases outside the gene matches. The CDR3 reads CASSVRDRVQSEAFF. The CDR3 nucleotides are TGTGCCAGCAGCGTCCGGGACAGGGTTCAATCTGAAGCTTTCTTT.

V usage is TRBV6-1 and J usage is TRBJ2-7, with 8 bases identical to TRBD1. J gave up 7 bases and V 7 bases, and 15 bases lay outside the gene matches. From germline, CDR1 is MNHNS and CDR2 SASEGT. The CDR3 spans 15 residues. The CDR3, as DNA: TGTGCCAGCAACGAACCTCGACAGGGGCTGAGAGAGCAGTACTTC. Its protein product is CASNEPRQGLREQYF.

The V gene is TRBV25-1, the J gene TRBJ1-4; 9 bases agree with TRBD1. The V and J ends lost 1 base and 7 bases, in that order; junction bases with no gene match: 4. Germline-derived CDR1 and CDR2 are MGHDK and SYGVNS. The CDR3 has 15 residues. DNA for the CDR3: TGTGCCAGCAGTGAATTAGGACAGGGGAGTGAAAAACTGTTTTTT. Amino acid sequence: CASSELGQGSEKLFF.

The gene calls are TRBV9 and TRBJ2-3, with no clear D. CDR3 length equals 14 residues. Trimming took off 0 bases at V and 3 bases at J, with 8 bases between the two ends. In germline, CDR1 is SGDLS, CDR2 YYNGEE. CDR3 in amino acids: CASSVEAGTDTQYF. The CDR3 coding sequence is TGTGCCAGCAGCGTAGAGGCAGGAACAGATACGCAGTATTTT.

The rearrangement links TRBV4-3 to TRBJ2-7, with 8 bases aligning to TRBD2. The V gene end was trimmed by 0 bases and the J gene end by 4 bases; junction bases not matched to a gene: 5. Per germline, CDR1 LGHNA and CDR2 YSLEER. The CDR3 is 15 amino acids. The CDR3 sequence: CASSQDFSGNYEQYF. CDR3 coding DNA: TGCGCCAGCAGCCAAGATTTTAGCGGGAATTACGAGCAGTACTTC.

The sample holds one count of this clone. CDR3 sequence (DNA): TGTGCCAGTACTCAGGGGTTGAGAGGGGCCAACGTCCTGACTTTC. Translating gives CASTQGLRGANVLTF. The V gene is TRBV19, the J gene TRBJ2-6, with D possibly matching TRBD1 (6 bases). The CDR3 totals 15 residues. Germline-derived CDR1 and CDR2 are LNHDA and SQIVND (reference sequence). V was pared by 7 bases and J by 4 bases, with 14 bases between. The whole variable domain, filled in from reference TRBV19 and TRBJ2-6, reads DGGITQSPKYLFRKEGQNVTLSCEQNLNHDAMYWYRQDPGQGLRLIYYSQIVNDFQKGDIAEGYSVSREKKESFPLTVTSAQKNPTAFYLCASTQGLRGANVLTFGAGSRLTVL.

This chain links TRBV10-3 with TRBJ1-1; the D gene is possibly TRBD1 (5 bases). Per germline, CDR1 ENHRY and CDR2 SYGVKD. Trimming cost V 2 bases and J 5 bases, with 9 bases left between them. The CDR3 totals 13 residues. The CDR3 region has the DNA TGTGCCATCAGTGAGGACGGGGGAACTGAAGCTTTCTTT. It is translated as CAISEDGGTEAFF.

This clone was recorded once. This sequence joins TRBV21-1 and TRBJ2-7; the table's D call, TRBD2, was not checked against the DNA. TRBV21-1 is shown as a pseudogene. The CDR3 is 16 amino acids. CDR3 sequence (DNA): TGTGCCAGCAGCAGAGTATTAGCGGGAGGGACCTACGAGCAGTACTTC. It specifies CASSRVLAGGTYEQYF.

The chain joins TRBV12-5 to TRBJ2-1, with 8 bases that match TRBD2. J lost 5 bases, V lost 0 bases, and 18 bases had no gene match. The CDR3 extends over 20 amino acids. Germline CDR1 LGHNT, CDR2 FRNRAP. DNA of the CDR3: TGTGCTAGTGGTTTGGTACTGTCAACTCTAGCGGGCCCTCTCCACAATGAGCAGTTCTTC. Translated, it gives CASGLVLSTLAGPLHNEQFF.

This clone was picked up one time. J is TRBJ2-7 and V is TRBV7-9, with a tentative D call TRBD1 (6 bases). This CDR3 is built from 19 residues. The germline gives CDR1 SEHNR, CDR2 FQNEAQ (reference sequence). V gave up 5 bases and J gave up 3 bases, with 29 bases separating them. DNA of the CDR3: TGTGCCAGCAGCCCCCTGCGGAATCAGGGGCCCAATAATCTCTACGAGCAGTACTTC. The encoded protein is CASSPLRNQGPNNLYEQYF. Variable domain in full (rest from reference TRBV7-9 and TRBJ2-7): DTGVSQNPRHKITKRGQNVTFRCDPISEHNRLYWYRQTLGQGPEFLTYFQNEAQLEKSRLLSDRFSAERPKGSFSTLEIQRTEQGDSAMYLCASSPLRNQGPNNLYEQYFGPGTRLTVT.

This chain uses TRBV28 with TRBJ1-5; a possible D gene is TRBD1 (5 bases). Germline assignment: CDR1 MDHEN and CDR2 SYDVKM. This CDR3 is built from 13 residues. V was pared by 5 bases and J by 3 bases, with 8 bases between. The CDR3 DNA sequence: TGTGCCAGCAGTAAACAGGTCAATCAGCCCCAGCATTTT. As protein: CASSKQVNQPQHF. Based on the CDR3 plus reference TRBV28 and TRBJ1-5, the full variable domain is DVKVTQSSRYLVKRTGEKVFLECVQDMDHENMFWYRQDPGLGLRLIYFSYDVKMKEKGDIPEGYSVSREKKERFSLILESASTNQTSMYLCASSKQVNQPQHFGDGTRLSIL.

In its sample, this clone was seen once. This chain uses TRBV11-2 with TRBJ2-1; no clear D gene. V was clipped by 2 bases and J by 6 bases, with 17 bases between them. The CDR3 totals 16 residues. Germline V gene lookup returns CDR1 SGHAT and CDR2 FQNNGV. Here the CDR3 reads CASSLNTLVNRNEQFF. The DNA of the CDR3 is TGTGCCAGCAGCTTAAACACCCTAGTAAATCGCAATGAGCAGTTCTTC. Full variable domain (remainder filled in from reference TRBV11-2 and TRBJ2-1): EAGVAQSPRYKIIEKRQSVAFWCNPISGHATLYWYQQILGQGPKLLIQFQNNGVVDDSQLPKDRFSAERLKGVDSTLKIQPAKLEDSAVYLCASSLNTLVNRNEQFFGPGTRLTVL.

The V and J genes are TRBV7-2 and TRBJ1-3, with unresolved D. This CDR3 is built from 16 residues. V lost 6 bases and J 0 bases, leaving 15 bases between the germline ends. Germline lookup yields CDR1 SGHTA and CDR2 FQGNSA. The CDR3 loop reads CASRPPAASSGNTIYF. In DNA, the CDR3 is TGTGCCAGCAGACCTCCTGCGGCTAGCTCTGGAAACACCATATATTTT.

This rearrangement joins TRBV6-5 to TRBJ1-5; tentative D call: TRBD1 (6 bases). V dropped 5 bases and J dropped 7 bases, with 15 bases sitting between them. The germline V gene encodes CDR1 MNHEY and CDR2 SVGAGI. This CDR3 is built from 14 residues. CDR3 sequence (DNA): TGTGCCAGCAGTGGAAGAGGGGGGGGCCAGCCCCAGCATTTT. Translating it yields CASSGRGGGQPQHF.

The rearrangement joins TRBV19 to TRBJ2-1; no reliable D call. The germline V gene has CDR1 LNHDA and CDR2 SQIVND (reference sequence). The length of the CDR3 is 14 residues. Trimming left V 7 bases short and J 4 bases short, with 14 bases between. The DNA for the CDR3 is TGTGCCAGTACCCTTAATCCGGGTTACAATGAGCAGTTCTTC. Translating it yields CASTLNPGYNEQFF.

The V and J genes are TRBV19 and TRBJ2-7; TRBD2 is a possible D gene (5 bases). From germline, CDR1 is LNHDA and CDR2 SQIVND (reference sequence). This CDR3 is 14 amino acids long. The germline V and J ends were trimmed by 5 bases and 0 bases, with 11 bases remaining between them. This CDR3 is CASSLGLASYEQYF. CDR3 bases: TGTGCCAGTAGTCTAGGACTCGCCTCCTACGAGCAGTACTTC. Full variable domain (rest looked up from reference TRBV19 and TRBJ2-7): DGGITQSPKYLFRKEGQNVTLSCEQNLNHDAMYWYRQDPGQGLRLIYYSQIVNDFQKGDIAEGYSVSREKKESFPLTVTSAQKNPTAFYLCASSLGLASYEQYFGPGTRLTVT.

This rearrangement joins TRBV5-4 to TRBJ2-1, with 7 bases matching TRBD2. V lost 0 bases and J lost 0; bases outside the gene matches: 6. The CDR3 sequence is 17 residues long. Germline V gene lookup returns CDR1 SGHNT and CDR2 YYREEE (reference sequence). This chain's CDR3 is CASSLGVGGSSYNEQFF. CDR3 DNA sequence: TGTGCCAGCAGCTTGGGGGTGGGCGGGAGCTCCTACAATGAGCAGTTCTTC.